The 32 T cell receptor beta chains below all came from one sample that was sequenced in a study of OX40 agonist ivuxolimab in advanced cancers. TCRdb's table, derived via immunoSEQ multiplex PCR, lists solely in-frame clones and lacks some. The data contain about 99,000 clones, 75% to 95% of them singletons. Sequencing used CD4+ or CD8+ T cells sorted from blood, obtained in a trial of the OX40 agonist ivuxolimab. The receptors here all came from an adult with an advanced solid tumor such as melanoma, head and neck, liver or kidney cancer.

This rearrangement joins TRBV19 to TRBJ1-1, with TRBD1 matching 9 bases. Germline CDR1 LNHDA, CDR2 SQIVND (reference sequence). This CDR3 comprises 14 residues. With 8 bases clipped from V and 6 bases from J, the junction kept 10 bases outside the gene matches. The CDR3 DNA reads as TGTGCCAGTTCGGGGGGACAGGGTATCGCTGAAGCTTTCTTT. It specifies CASSGGQGIAEAFF.

The V gene is TRBV2, the J gene TRBJ2-1, with a possible D match to TRBD2 (5 bases). CDR1 and CDR2 from the germline V gene are SNHLY and FYNNEI. Trimming left V 4 bases short and J 9 bases short, with 13 bases between. The CDR3 is made up of 13 amino acids. The CDR3 sequence: CASSADWTGEQFF. The CDR3 bases are TGTGCCAGCAGTGCGGACTGGACGGGTGAGCAGTTCTTC. Full variable domain (outside the CDR3, taken from reference TRBV2 and TRBJ2-1): EPEVTQTPSHQVTQMGQEVILRCVPISNHLYFYWYRQILGQKVEFLVSFYNNEISEKSEIFDDQFSVERPDGSNFTLKIRSTKLEDSAMYFCASSADWTGEQFFGPGTRLTVL.

The chain joins TRBV29-1 to TRBJ2-5; no firm D call. The germline V gene encodes CDR1 SQVTM and CDR2 ANQGSEA. Trimming took off 4 bases at V and 4 bases at J, with 10 bases between the two ends. The CDR3 loop spans 12 amino acids. CDR3 protein: CSVAAGSETQYF. The CDR3 coding sequence is TGCAGCGTTGCCGCTGGATCAGAGACCCAGTACTTC.

The CDR3 nucleotides are TGTGCCAGCACCATCTCCGGGACAGGGTTCCCCTACGAGCAGTACTTC. Translating it yields CASTISGTGFPYEQYF. The chain carries TRBV7-2 and TRBJ2-7, with TRBD1 matching over 9 bases. The length of the CDR3 is 16 residues. The germline gives CDR1 SGHTA, CDR2 FQGNSA. The junction had 12 bases not matched to a gene; V was cut back by 7 bases and J by 2 bases.

The genes are TRBV28 and TRBJ1-2; D gene ambiguous. From germline, CDR1 is MDHEN and CDR2 SYDVKM. The V gene lost 3 bases and the J gene lost 8 bases, with 22 bases spanning the gap. CDR3 length equals 16 residues. CDR3 region: CASSLTNVGSGRGYTF. DNA for the CDR3: TGTGCCAGCAGTTTGACAAACGTGGGGTCTGGAAGAGGCTACACCTTC.

The chain has TRBV28 and TRBJ1-3; D is ambiguous. CDR3 length: 14 residues. V gave up 7 bases and J gave up 3 bases, with 13 bases separating them. CDR1 is MDHEN and CDR2 is SYDVKM in the germline V gene. The CDR3 here is CASTLGGLGNTIYF. The CDR3 DNA sequence: TGTGCCAGCACCCTGGGAGGGCTTGGAAACACCATATATTTT.

This clone turned up a few times. The V and J genes are TRBV5-1 and TRBJ2-3; TRBD2 aligns across 10 bases. The germline CDR1 and CDR2 sequences are SGHRS and YFSETQ. CDR3 length equals 16 residues. V trimming: 5 bases; J trimming: 5 bases; junction bases outside the gene matches: 11. The CDR3 bases are TGCGCCAGCAGTCCTCCCCTAGCGGGAGTGGAAGATACGCAGTATTTT. The encoded protein is CASSPPLAGVEDTQYF.

CDR3 in amino acids: CASSLTSGFYTGELFF. In DNA, the CDR3 is TGTGCCAGCAGTTTAACTAGCGGGTTTTACACCGGGGAGCTGTTTTTT. The gene calls are TRBV28 and TRBJ2-2; 9 nucleotides align to TRBD2. Germline-derived CDR1 and CDR2 are MDHEN and SYDVKM. J was trimmed by 3 bases and V by 2 bases; bases with no gene match: 4. This CDR3 region has 16 residues.

The gene calls are TRBV6-5 and TRBJ1-2; D is undetermined. The V and J ends lost 5 bases and 2 bases respectively, with 9 bases between them. This CDR3 is 13 amino acids long. Germline V lookup: CDR1 MNHEY, CDR2 SVGAGI. CDR3 sequence reads: CASSRLGNYGYTF. CDR3 nucleotides: TGTGCCAGCAGTCGGTTAGGGAACTATGGCTACACCTTC.

The J gene is TRBJ1-1, the V gene TRBV11-2, with D maybe TRBD1 (6 bases). The CDR3 has 13 residues. Germline CDR1 SGHAT, CDR2 FQNNGV. V lost 5 bases to trimming and J lost 5 bases, with 12 bases between them. CDR3 nucleotides: TGTGCCAGCAGCCCAACAGGGCGGACTGAAGCTTTCTTT. It is translated as CASSPTGRTEAFF. Full variable domain (missing parts from reference TRBV11-2 and TRBJ1-1): EAGVAQSPRYKIIEKRQSVAFWCNPISGHATLYWYQQILGQGPKLLIQFQNNGVVDDSQLPKDRFSAERLKGVDSTLKIQPAKLEDSAVYLCASSPTGRTEAFFGQGTRLTVV.

This clone was recorded a few times. The chain uses TRBV7-2 and TRBJ1-1, with D perhaps TRBD1 (5 bases). In germline, CDR1 is SGHTA, CDR2 FQGNSA. The CDR3 spans 14 residues. The V end was cut by 1 base, the J end by 9 bases, with 15 bases between. In DNA form, the CDR3 reads TGTGCCAGCAGCTTAGTCCCCCTGCGGGGGAAAGCTTTCTTT. This translates into CASSLVPLRGKAFF. The whole variable domain, filled in from reference TRBV7-2 and TRBJ1-1, reads GAGVSQSPSNKVTEKGKDVELRCDPISGHTALYWYRQSLGQGLEFLIYFQGNSAPDKSGLPSDRFSAERTGGSVSTLTIQRTQQEDSAVYLCASSLVPLRGKAFFGQGTRLTVV.

This clone came up once. The chain joins TRBV18 to TRBJ2-1; D unresolved. The length of the CDR3 is 13 residues. V was clipped by 0 bases and J by 4 bases, with 4 bases between them. Germline CDR1 KGHSH, CDR2 LQKENI. The CDR3 spells CASSPPVYNEQFF. The CDR3 coding sequence is TGTGCCAGCTCACCACCAGTTTACAATGAGCAGTTCTTC.

J is TRBJ1-5 and V is TRBV7-9; D is unresolved. Trimming pared 1 base from V and 4 bases from J, leaving 5 bases between. This CDR3 contains 13 residues. Germline CDR1 SEHNR, CDR2 FQNEAQ (reference sequence). The DNA of the CDR3 is TGTGCCAGCAGCTTAGAAAGTAATCAGCCCCAGCATTTT. Its protein product is CASSLESNQPQHF.

The V gene is TRBV6-6, the J gene TRBJ1-1; D is perhaps TRBD1 (5 bases). The V gene's germline CDR1 is MNHNY and CDR2 SVGAGI (reference sequence). The CDR3 contains 14 residues. Trimming cost V 7 bases and J 4 bases, with 16 bases left between them. Here the CDR3 reads CASKGQGLVTEAFF. In nucleotides, the CDR3 is TGTGCCAGCAAGGGGCAGGGCTTGGTCACTGAAGCTTTCTTT.

As DNA, the CDR3 is TGTGCCAGCAGCTCGGGACTAGCGGGAGCCCACAGGGATGAGCAGTTCTTC. It yields the protein CASSSGLAGAHRDEQFF. This chain connects TRBV7-8 to TRBJ2-1; TRBD2 aligns across 14 bases. Unmatched junction bases numbered 10, after V lost 4 bases and J lost 8 bases. This CDR3 spans 17 amino acids. CDR1 SGHVS and CDR2 FQNEAQ come from the germline V gene.

On this clone: A read error may produce the germline difference seen at one junction end. V and J are TRBV14 and TRBJ2-1; 8 bases match TRBD2. The CDR3 has 15 residues. Germline CDR1 SGHDN, CDR2 FVKESK. CDR3 protein: CASSQDAGTRGRTIF. The CDR3 DNA sequence: TGTGCCAGCAGCCAAGATGCCGGGACTAGAGGTCGCACGATCTTC.

The gene calls are TRBV30 and TRBJ2-2; the match to TRBD2 covers 16 bases. Losses at the gene ends were 0 bases for V and 7 bases for J; bases not matched to a gene: 8. The length of the CDR3 is 18 residues. The germline CDR1 and CDR2 sequences are GTSNPN and SVGIG (reference sequence). CDR3 DNA: TGTGCCTGGAGTGTAAATCCTGGGACTAGCGGGAGGGACGGGGAGCTGTTTTTT. Translating it yields CAWSVNPGTSGRDGELFF.

This sequence joins TRBV7-9 and TRBJ2-4; 9 nucleotides align to TRBD1. This CDR3 comprises 14 residues. Per germline, CDR1 SEHNR and CDR2 FQNEAQ (reference sequence). Trimming at V came to 5 bases and at J to 9 bases, leaving 8 bases not matched to a gene. CDR3 region: CASSTGQGSVIQYF. The CDR3 nucleotides are TGTGCCAGCAGCACCGGACAGGGGTCGGTCATTCAGTACTTC.

The chain joins TRBV19 to TRBJ2-7, with D perhaps TRBD2 (5 bases). From germline, CDR1 is LNHDA and CDR2 SQIVND (reference sequence). The CDR3 is 14 residues long. V was cut by 4 bases and J by 2 bases, with 12 bases left in between. CDR3 DNA: TGTGCCAGTAGTAATTTGGGAGCGACCTACGAGCAGTACTTC. Amino acids: CASSNLGATYEQYF.

This chain joins TRBV19 and TRBJ2-1; 9 bases fit TRBD1. Germline-derived CDR1 and CDR2 are LNHDA and SQIVND (reference sequence). Germline trimming cut 7 bases from V and 10 bases from J; bases unmatched to any gene: 11. The CDR3 has 14 amino acids. CDR3 bases: TGTGCCAGTAAGCACTCCGGGACAGGGAGCGAGCAGTTCTTC. Its protein product is CASKHSGTGSEQFF.

The chain carries TRBV19 and TRBJ2-7; tentatively, D is TRBD2 (6 bases). The CDR3 spans 14 residues. Deletions cut 6 bases from V and 2 bases from J, with 14 bases between. Germline V lookup: CDR1 LNHDA, CDR2 SQIVND (reference sequence). CDR3 sequence reads: CASSSGGAPYEQYF. The DNA of the CDR3 is TGTGCCAGTAGCTCCGGAGGGGCCCCCTACGAGCAGTACTTC.

This chain links TRBV7-3 with TRBJ1-6; D possibly corresponds to TRBD1 (6 bases). The germline CDR1 and CDR2 sequences are SGHTA and FQGTGA. The CDR3 runs 14 residues. V lost 5 bases and J lost 5, with 10 bases in between. The CDR3 loop is CASSEQGNNSPLHF. CDR3 DNA: TGTGCCAGCAGCGAACAGGGAAATAATTCACCCCTCCACTTT.

V usage is TRBV5-6 and J usage is TRBJ2-7; 9 bases align to TRBD1. V trimming: 4 bases; J trimming: 6 bases; junction bases outside the gene matches: 8. CDR1 is SGHDT and CDR2 is YYEEEE in the germline V gene. The CDR3 has 14 amino acids. The CDR3 bases are TGTGCCAGCAGCCGGGACAGGGTGGTGGGCGAGCAGTACTTC. Translated: CASSRDRVVGEQYF.

CDR3 DNA sequence: TGTGCCAGCAGGGACACCGGACTGGAGTACTTC. Its protein is CASRDTGLEYF. The chain couples TRBV6-1 to TRBJ2-7; the D call may be TRBD1 or TRBD2 (5 bases each). The V end was cut by 6 bases, the J end by 11 bases, with 14 bases between. Germline CDR1 MNHNS, CDR2 SASEGT. The CDR3 runs 11 residues.

The chain uses TRBV9 and TRBJ2-3; either TRBD1 or TRBD2 may supply D (5 bases each). V was cut by 0 bases and J by 5 bases, with 13 bases left in between. Germline assignment: CDR1 SGDLS and CDR2 YYNGEE. The CDR3 runs 15 residues. CDR3 residues: CASSVALGRQDTQYF. CDR3 coding DNA: TGTGCCAGCAGCGTAGCCCTGGGACGCCAAGATACGCAGTATTTT.

V usage is TRBV6-1 and J usage is TRBJ2-7, with 9 bases lining up with TRBD1. V lost 6 bases to trimming and J lost 5 bases; unmatched junction nucleotides: 8. The germline gives CDR1 MNHNS, CDR2 SASEGT. The CDR3 consists of 14 residues. The CDR3 sequence is CASRIGQGIDEQYF. CDR3 DNA sequence: TGTGCCAGCAGGATAGGACAGGGGATCGACGAGCAGTACTTC.

This sequence joins TRBV18 and TRBJ2-7, with D perhaps being TRBD1 or TRBD2 (5 bases each). Germline values: CDR1 KGHSH, CDR2 LQKENI. Trimming removed 5 bases at V and 3 bases at J, with 14 bases between. This CDR3 has 14 residues. The CDR3 nucleotides read TGTGCCAGCTCATCCCGGGACGGTCTCTACGAGCAGTACTTC. Its protein product is CASSSRDGLYEQYF. Full variable domain (remainder filled in from reference TRBV18 and TRBJ2-7): NAGVMQNPRHLVRRRGQEARLRCSPMKGHSHVYWYRQLPEEGLKFMVYLQKENIIDESGMPKERFSAEFPKEGPSILRIQQVVRGDSAAYFCASSSRDGLYEQYFGPGTRLTVT.

This chain uses TRBV5-1 with TRBJ1-1; D is uncertain. From germline, CDR1 is SGHRS and CDR2 YFSETQ. Trimming pared 7 bases from V and 1 base from J, leaving 14 bases between. CDR3 length: 14 residues. The CDR3 region is CASSIDYSNTEAFF. For the CDR3, the DNA is TGCGCCAGCTCTATCGACTACTCGAACACTGAAGCTTTCTTT.

This clone was picked up one time. This chain connects TRBV2 to TRBJ2-7; D possibly corresponds to TRBD1 (5 bases). Trimming shortened V by 3 bases and J by 2 bases, and 11 bases separated the two germline ends. Germline-derived CDR1 and CDR2 are SNHLY and FYNNEI. The CDR3 covers 14 residues. CDR3 nucleotides: TGTGCCAGCAGTGATGCGAGGACAACCTACGAGCAGTACTTC. It encodes CASSDARTTYEQYF. Looking up the rest from reference TRBV2 and TRBJ2-7 gives the full variable domain: EPEVTQTPSHQVTQMGQEVILRCVPISNHLYFYWYRQILGQKVEFLVSFYNNEISEKSEIFDDQFSVERPDGSNFTLKIRSTKLEDSAMYFCASSDARTTYEQYFGPGTRLTVT.

CDR3 in amino acids: CASSYDGGGTGELFF. CDR3 sequence (DNA): TGTGCCAGCAGTTATGACGGGGGAGGGACCGGGGAGCTGTTTTTT. The chain joins TRBV6-5 to TRBJ2-2; TRBD2 matches 7 bases. In germline, CDR1 is MNHEY, CDR2 SVGAGI. The ends lost 3 bases at V and 5 bases at J; junction bases unmatched: 6. This CDR3 region has 15 residues.

The rearrangement joins TRBV9 to TRBJ2-3; D remains ambiguous. Germline CDR1 SGDLS, CDR2 YYNGEE. The CDR3 has 15 amino acids. Trimming removed 0 bases from V and 0 bases from J, with 8 bases in between. The chain's CDR3 is CASSVAWQSTDTQYF. The CDR3 DNA is TGTGCCAGCAGCGTAGCTTGGCAGAGCACAGATACGCAGTATTTT.

The chain has TRBV28 and TRBJ2-7; 11 nucleotides align to TRBD2. Germline V gene data show CDR1 as MDHEN and CDR2 as SYDVKM. Unmatched junction bases numbered 4, after V lost 7 bases and J lost 2 bases. The CDR3 has 14 amino acids. CDR3 residues: CASTLGLAAYEQYF. The CDR3 bases are TGTGCCAGCACTCTGGGACTAGCGGCCTACGAGCAGTACTTC.